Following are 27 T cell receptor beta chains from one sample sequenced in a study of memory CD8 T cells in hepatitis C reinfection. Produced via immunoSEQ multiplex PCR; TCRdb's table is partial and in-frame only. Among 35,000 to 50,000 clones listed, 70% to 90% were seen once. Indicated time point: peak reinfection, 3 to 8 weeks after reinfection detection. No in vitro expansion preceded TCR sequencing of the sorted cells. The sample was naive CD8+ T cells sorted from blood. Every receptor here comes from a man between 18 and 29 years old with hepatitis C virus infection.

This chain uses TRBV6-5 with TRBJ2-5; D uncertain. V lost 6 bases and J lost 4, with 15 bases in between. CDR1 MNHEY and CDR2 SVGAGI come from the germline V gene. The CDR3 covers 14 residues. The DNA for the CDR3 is TGTGCCAGCAGAGGAGAACCCTTCCCAGAGACCCAGTACTTC. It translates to CASRGEPFPETQYF.

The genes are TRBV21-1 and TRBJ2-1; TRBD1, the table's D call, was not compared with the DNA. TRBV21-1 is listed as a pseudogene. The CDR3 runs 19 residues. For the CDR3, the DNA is TGTGCCAGCAGCAAAGGGCGGTGGGACACGCACGGAACCTACAATGAGCAGTTCTTC. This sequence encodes CASSKGRWDTHGTYNEQFF.

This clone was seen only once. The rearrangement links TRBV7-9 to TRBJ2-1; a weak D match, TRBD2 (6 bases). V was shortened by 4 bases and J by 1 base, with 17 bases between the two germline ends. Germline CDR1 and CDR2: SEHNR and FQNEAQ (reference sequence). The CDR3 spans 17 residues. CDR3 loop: CASSSSAGGDSYNEQFF. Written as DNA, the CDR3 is TGTGCCAGCAGCTCATCGGCTGGCGGGGATTCCTACAATGAGCAGTTCTTC.

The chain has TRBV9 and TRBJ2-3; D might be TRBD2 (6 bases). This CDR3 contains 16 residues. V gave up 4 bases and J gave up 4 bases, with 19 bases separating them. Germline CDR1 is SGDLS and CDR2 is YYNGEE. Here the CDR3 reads CASSRTAGPGADTQYF. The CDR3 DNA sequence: TGTGCCAGCAGCCGAACGGCGGGCCCGGGGGCAGATACGCAGTATTTT.

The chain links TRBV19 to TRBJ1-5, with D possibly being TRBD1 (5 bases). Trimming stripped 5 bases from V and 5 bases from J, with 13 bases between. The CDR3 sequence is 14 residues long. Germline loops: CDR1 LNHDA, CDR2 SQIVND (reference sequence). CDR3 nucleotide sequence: TGTGCCAGTAGTGTCTGGGGAGGGGATCAGCCCCAGCATTTT. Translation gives CASSVWGGDQPQHF.

The CDR3 protein is CASSSGGSGRFLYEQYF. The CDR3 nucleotides are TGTGCCAGCAGTTCGGGGGGGTCAGGCCGGTTTCTTTACGAGCAGTACTTC. V is TRBV27 and J is TRBJ2-5; 8 positions agree with TRBD2. The last part of the DNA fits TRBJ2-7 better; the J call may be wrong. Germline-derived CDR1 and CDR2 are MNHEY and SMNVEV (reference sequence). The CDR3 consists of 17 residues.

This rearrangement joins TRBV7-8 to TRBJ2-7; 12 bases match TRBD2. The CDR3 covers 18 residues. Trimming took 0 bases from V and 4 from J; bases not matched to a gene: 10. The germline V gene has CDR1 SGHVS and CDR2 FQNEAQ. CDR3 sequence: CASSLATSGGSSSYEQYF. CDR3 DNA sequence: TGTGCCAGCAGCTTAGCGACTAGCGGGGGCAGTTCATCTTACGAGCAGTACTTC. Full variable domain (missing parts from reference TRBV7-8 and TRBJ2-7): GAGVSQSPRYKVAKRGQDVALRCDPISGHVSLFWYQQALGQGPEFLTYFQNEAQLDKSGLPSDRFFAERPEGSVSTLKIQRTQQEDSAVYLCASSLATSGGSSSYEQYFGPGTRLTVT.

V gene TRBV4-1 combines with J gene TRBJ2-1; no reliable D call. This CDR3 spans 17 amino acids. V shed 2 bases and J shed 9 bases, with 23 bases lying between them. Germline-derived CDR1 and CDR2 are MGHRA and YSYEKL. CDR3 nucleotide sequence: TGCGCCAGCAGCCAACCGGCCCCTCGGGTAGCTCGAGGTGAGCAGTTCTTC. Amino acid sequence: CASSQPAPRVARGEQFF.

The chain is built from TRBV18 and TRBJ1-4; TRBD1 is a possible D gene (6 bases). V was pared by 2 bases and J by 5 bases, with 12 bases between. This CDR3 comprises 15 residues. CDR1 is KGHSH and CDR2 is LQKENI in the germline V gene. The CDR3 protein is CASSPYLGQNEKLFF. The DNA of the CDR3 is TGTGCCAGCTCACCATATCTCGGACAGAATGAAAAACTGTTTTTT.

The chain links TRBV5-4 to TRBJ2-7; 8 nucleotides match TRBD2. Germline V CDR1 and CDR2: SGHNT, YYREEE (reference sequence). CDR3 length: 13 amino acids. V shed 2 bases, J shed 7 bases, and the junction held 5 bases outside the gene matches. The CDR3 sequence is CASSFSGMGEQYF. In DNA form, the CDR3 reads TGTGCCAGCAGCTTTAGCGGGATGGGGGAGCAGTACTTC.

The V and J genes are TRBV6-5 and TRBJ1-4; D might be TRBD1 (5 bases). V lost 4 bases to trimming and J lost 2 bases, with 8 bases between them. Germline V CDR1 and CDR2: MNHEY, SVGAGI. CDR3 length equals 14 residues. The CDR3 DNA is TGTGCCAGCAGTTTTCAGGGTACTAATGAAAAACTGTTTTTT. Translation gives CASSFQGTNEKLFF.

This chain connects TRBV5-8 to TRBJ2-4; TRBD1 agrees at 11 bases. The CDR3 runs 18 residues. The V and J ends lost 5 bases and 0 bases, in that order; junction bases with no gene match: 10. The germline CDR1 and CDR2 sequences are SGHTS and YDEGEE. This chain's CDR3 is CASSPGTGGLVAKNIQYF. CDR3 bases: TGTGCCAGCAGTCCCGGGACAGGGGGTCTCGTAGCCAAAAACATTCAGTACTTC.

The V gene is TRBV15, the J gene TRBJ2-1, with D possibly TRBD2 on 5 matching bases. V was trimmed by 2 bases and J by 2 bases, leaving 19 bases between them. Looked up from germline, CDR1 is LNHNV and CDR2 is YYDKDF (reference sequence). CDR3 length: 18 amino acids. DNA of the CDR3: TGTGCCACCAGCAGATCTAGCTCCACGATAGGTCCCTACAATGAGCAGTTCTTC. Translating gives CATSRSSSTIGPYNEQFF.

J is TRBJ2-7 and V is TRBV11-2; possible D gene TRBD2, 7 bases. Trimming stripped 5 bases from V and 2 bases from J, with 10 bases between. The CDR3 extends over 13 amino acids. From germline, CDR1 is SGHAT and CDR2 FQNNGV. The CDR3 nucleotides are TGTGCCAGCAGCGAGGGGGGGACCTACGAGCAGTACGTC. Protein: CASSEGGTYEQYV.

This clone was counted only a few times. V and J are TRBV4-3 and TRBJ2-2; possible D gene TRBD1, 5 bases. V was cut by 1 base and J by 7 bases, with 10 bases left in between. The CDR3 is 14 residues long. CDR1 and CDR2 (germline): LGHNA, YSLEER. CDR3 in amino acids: CASSQGQGGGELFF. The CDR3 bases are TGCGCCAGCAGCCAAGGCCAGGGCGGCGGGGAGCTGTTTTTT.

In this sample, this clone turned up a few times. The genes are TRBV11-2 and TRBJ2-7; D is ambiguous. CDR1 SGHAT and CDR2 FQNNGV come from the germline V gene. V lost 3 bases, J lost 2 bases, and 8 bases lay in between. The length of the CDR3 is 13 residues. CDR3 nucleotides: TGTGCCAGCAGCTTGCGAGCCCCCTACGAGCAGTACTTC. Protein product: CASSLRAPYEQYF. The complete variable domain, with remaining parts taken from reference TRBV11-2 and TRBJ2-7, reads EAGVAQSPRYKIIEKRQSVAFWCNPISGHATLYWYQQILGQGPKLLIQFQNNGVVDDSQLPKDRFSAERLKGVDSTLKIQPAKLEDSAVYLCASSLRAPYEQYFGPGTRLTVT.

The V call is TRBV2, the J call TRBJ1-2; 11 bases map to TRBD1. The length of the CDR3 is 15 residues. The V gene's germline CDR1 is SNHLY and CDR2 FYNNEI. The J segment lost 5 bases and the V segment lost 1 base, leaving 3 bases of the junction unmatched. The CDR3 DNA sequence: TGTGCCAGCAGTGAAGGGACAGGGGGCGGATATGGCTACACCTTC. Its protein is CASSEGTGGGYGYTF.

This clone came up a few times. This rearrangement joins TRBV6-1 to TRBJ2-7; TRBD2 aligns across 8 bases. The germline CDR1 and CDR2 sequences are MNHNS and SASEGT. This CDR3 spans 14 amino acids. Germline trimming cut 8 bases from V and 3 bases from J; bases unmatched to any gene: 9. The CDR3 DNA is TGTGCCAGCTTACGAACTAGCGGACACTACGAGCAGTACGTC. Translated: CASLRTSGHYEQYV.

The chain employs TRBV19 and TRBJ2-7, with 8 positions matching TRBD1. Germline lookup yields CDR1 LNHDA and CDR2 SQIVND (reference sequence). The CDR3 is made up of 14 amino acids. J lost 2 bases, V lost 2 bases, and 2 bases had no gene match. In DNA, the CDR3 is TGTGCCAGTAGTATAACGGGACAGGCCTACGAGCAGTACGTC. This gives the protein CASSITGQAYEQYV.

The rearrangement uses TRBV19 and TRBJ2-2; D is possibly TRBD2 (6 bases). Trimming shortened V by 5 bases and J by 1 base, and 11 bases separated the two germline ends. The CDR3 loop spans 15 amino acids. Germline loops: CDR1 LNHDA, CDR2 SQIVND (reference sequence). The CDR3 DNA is TGTGCCAGTAGTTATATAGCGGAGAACACCGGGGAGCTGTTTTTT. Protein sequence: CASSYIAENTGELFF. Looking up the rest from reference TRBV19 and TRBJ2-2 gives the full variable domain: DGGITQSPKYLFRKEGQNVTLSCEQNLNHDAMYWYRQDPGQGLRLIYYSQIVNDFQKGDIAEGYSVSREKKESFPLTVTSAQKNPTAFYLCASSYIAENTGELFFGEGSRLTVL.

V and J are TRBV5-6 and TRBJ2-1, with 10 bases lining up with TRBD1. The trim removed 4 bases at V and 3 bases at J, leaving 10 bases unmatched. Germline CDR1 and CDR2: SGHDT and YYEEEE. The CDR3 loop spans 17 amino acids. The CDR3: CASSAFYRDRGYNEQFF. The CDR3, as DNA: TGTGCCAGCAGCGCATTCTACCGGGACAGGGGCTACAATGAGCAGTTCTTC.

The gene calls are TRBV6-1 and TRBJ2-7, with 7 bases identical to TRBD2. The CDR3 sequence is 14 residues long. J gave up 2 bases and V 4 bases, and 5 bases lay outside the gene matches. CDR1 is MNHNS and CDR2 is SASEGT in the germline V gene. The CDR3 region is CASSAYAGAYEQYF. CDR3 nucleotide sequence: TGTGCCAGCAGTGCCTACGCGGGGGCCTACGAGCAGTACTTC.

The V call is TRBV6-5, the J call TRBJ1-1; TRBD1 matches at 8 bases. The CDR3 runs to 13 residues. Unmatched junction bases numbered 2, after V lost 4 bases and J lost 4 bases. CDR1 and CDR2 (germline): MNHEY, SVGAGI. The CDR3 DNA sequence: TGTGCCAGCAGTTCAACAGGGGGCACTGAAGCTTTCTTT. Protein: CASSSTGGTEAFF.

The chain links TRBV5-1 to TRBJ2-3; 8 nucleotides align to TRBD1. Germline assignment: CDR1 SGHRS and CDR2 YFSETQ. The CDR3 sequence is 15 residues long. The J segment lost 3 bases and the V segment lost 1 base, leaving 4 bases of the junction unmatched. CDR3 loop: CASSLSGGATDTQYF. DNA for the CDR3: TGCGCCAGCAGCTTGTCAGGGGGCGCGACAGATACGCAGTATTTT. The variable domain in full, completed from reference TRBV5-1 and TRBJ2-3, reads KAGVTQTPRYLIKTRGQQVTLSCSPISGHRSVSWYQQTPGQGLQFLFEYFSETQRNKGNFPGRFSGRQFSNSRSEMNVSTLELGDSALYLCASSLSGGATDTQYFGPGTRLTVL.

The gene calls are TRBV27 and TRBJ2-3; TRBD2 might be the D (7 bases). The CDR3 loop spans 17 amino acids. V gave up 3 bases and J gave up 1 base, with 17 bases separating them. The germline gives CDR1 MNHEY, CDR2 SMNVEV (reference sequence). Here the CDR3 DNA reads TGTGCCAGCAGTTTGGGGCCGGGGGGCGCCGGCACAGATACGCAGTATTTT. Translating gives CASSLGPGGAGTDTQYF.

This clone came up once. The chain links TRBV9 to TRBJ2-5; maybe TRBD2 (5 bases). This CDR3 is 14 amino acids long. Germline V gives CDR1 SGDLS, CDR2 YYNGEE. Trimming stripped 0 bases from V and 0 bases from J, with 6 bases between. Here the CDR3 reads CASSVGEYQETQYF. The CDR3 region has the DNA TGTGCCAGCAGCGTAGGGGAGTACCAAGAGACCCAGTACTTC.

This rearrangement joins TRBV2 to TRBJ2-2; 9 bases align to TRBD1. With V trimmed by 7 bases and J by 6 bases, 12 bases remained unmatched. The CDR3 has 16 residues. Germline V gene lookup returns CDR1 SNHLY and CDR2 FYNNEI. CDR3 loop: CASTRGTGYMAGELFF. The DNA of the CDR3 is TGTGCCAGCACGAGGGGGACAGGGTATATGGCCGGGGAGCTGTTTTTT.